One TCR beta chain is described in this entry. Its antigen target is currently unknown. No quality values exist for individual bases; no much larger clone is one base distant. The data were produced on an Illumina NovaSeq 6000. cDNA libraries for TCRalpha and TCRbeta were prepared by 5'RACE using constant-segment primers, with sample barcodes and unique molecular identifiers added. RNA was extracted from every sample with Trizol reagent. Libraries were amplified in two PCR steps, with a second sample barcode and Illumina TruSeq adapters added in the second step. Sequencing of libraries was performed on an Illumina NovaSeq with 2 x 150 bp paired-end reads. The paper's processing steps were these. Demultiplexing of reads and collapsing into UMI-guided consensus sequences were performed with migec v1.2.7. Using mixcr v2.1.11, UMI consensuses were aligned to TRA and TRB V and J templates and then assembled into clonotypes. Expanded or contracted clonotypes were those called significant by both edgeR and NoisET, with noise models trained on biological replicates. For edgeR calls, the cutoffs were a false discovery rate-adjusted p below 0.01 and a log2 fold-change threshold of 1. As an exploratory analysis of dynamics, max-normalized trajectories of the 1000 most abundant clonotypes were examined with PCA combined with hierarchical clustering. Separately sequenced CD4+ and CD8+ repertoires were used to assign a CD4 or CD8 phenotype to each responding clone. TCRdb reanalyzed the raw reads on its own, using fastp at Q25 for trimming and MiXCR for clone calling, and kept in-frame beta chains. Under each unique CDR3 protein, matching rows form one entry showing the most common genes and DNA. These V and J calls derive from TCRdb rather than the authors' analysis. The table for this sample lists around 400,000 distinct CDR3 sequences; approximately 24% of them were counted only once. The ten largest clones represent around 8.8% of the sample.

V is pruned by 4 bases and J by 6 bases, leaving 21 bases of the junction without a gene match. CDR1 MGHRA and CDR2 YSYEKL were looked up in the germline V gene. The CDR3 runs 18 residues from the cysteine to the phenylalanine. The entry retains the CDR3 DNA only, 54 bases that are in frame from base 1. The data are from a study of T-cell memory formation after mild COVID-19 listed by TCRdb under 2021. With regard to the full study: TCR sequence clusters from the two donors were found to be largely donor specific. In two donors, T-cell clones that expanded and contracted after mild COVID-19 were tracked by sequencing TCRalpha and TCRbeta repertoires over time. Two young, previously healthy adult volunteers, one female and one male, were included in the cohort. Study-wide conclusions, independent of this receptor: Some responding clones were found in pre-infection memory, which suggests that pre-existing cross-reactive memory T cells took part in the SARS-CoV-2 response. Contracting CD4+ clones were found mainly in CM and EM memory subsets, while CD8+ clones were enriched in EMRA. Only a couple of mild cases were covered by the study, and larger cohorts that include severe cases with pre-infection samples were considered necessary. Clones contracting from day 15 to 85 had balanced CD4/CD8 phenotypes, while a second wave expanding from day 15 to 37 was biased towards CD4+. SARS-CoV-2 specificity was not confirmed for the second-wave clones peaking on day 37.

Ficoll-Paque density gradient centrifugation was the method used to isolate PBMCs. The specimen was PBMCs or a T cell subset sorted from them (not recorded which). The V and J segments used are TRBV4-1 and TRBJ2-7; 7 of the junction bases match TRBD1. The TCR originated in an adult woman who had mild COVID-19 (a few samples of this study predate the infection). The sample titles of this study are shuffled in the database, so cell type and time point are left out; the donor was told from shared clones. The CDR3: CASSPLQFPGQPVGEQYF. The nucleotides read TGCGCCAGCAGCCCGCTCCAGTTTCCGGGACAGCCGGTCGGCGAGCAGTACTTC.